This TCR beta chain came from a study of T cells in Graves' hyperthyroidism and ophthalmopathy. Per the germline V gene, CDR1 is MNHEY and CDR2 is SMNVEV (reference sequence). The CDR3 has 16 residues. Trimming removed 4 bases from V and 7 bases from J; junction bases left unmatched: 8. Amplification of TCR beta CDR3 regions was performed using RNA transcripts as template. A set of HTBI primers served as the primers for a first-round RT-PCR of the TCR CDR3. One entry per CDR3 protein, called by TCRdb with MiXCR from the multiplex PCR reads. The table shows over 350,000 distinct CDR3 sequences, with about 14% occurring only once. Individuals with ophthalmopathy presented a Clinical Activity Score of at least 3, a NOSPECS grade of at least 4 and a duration under 3 months.

The clonotype originates from a man aged 18 to 29 with Graves' ophthalmopathy. The sample taken for sequencing was blood. The gene calls are TRBV27 and TRBJ2-1; TRBD2 agrees at 12 bases. CDR3 DNA sequence: TGTGCCAGCAGTTCCCCTAGCGGGAGGGCAGTAAATGAGCAGTTCTTC. This translates into CASSSPSGRAVNEQFF.